The rows below give T cell receptor beta chains drawn from one sample of a study of blood T cell repertoires in COVID-19. TCRdb's table, derived via immunoSEQ multiplex PCR, lists solely in-frame clones and lacks some. The data contain 85,000 to 95,000 clones, 75% to 95% of them singletons. The sample comprised peripheral blood. These receptors were taken from a woman aged 50 to 60 in a cohort sampled during active COVID-19. Each CDR3 is given with its conserved first and last residue. The order of the fields is V gene, J gene, D gene, CDR3 DNA, CDR3 protein. A D gene is named only where the DNA matches it firmly.

V: TRBV5-6; J: TRBJ2-1; D: TRBD2; DNA: TGTGCCAGCAGCTTGGTGCGCGGGAGTGTGCGCAATGAGCAGTTCTTC; CDR3: CASSLVRGSVRNEQFF
V: TRBV18; J: TRBJ1-1; D: TRBD1; DNA: TGTGCCAGCTCATCCCAGGGGGCGCGTGATACTGAAGCTTTCTTT; CDR3: CASSSQGARDTEAFF
V: TRBV6-5; J: TRBJ2-3; D: TRBD2; DNA: TGTGCCAGCTCGCGGGGAGGGGACACAGATACGCAGTATTTT; CDR3: CASSRGGDTDTQYF
V: TRBV6-5; J: TRBJ2-2; D: .; DNA: TGTGCCCTGGGGAGGTCGAACACCGGGGAGCTGTTTTTT; CDR3: CALGRSNTGELFF
V: TRBV4-1; J: TRBJ1-4; D: TRBD1; DNA: TGCGCCAGCAGCCAAGATCAGGCAGGGGGATTTGAAAAACTGTTTTTT; CDR3: CASSQDQAGGFEKLFF
V: TRBV6-5; J: TRBJ1-2; D: .; DNA: TGTGCCAGCAACCCGACAGGTCCCCTTAACTATGGCTACACCTTC; CDR3: CASNPTGPLNYGYTF
V: TRBV6-8; J: TRBJ2-1; D: .; DNA: TGTGCCAGCAGTTACTCGGGCAGGGACTACAATGAGCAGTTCTTC; CDR3: CASSYSGRDYNEQFF
V: TRBV29-1; J: TRBJ1-3; D: .; DNA: TGCAGCGTTGGAAATGGGGCGCGAAATTCTGGAAACACCATATATTTT; CDR3: CSVGNGARNSGNTIYF
V: TRBV4-2; J: TRBJ1-1; D: TRBD1; DNA: TGTGCCAGCAGCCCCTTTTTCCCTCGTTACAGGGGGAACACTGAAGCTTTCTTT; CDR3: CASSPFFPRYRGNTEAFF
V: TRBV12-3/TRBV12-4; J: TRBJ2-3; D: .; DNA: TGTGCCAGCAGTCCTTACACAGATACGCAGTATTTT; CDR3: CASSPYTDTQYF
V: TRBV9; J: TRBJ2-7; D: TRBD2; DNA: TGTGCCAGCAGCGTAGGCGGGAGCGGCGACGAGCAGTACTTC; CDR3: CASSVGGSGDEQYF
V: TRBV12-3/TRBV12-4; J: TRBJ2-2; D: TRBD2; DNA: TGTGCCAGCTGCGGGGGGGACACCGGGGAGCTGTTTTTT; CDR3: CASCGGDTGELFF